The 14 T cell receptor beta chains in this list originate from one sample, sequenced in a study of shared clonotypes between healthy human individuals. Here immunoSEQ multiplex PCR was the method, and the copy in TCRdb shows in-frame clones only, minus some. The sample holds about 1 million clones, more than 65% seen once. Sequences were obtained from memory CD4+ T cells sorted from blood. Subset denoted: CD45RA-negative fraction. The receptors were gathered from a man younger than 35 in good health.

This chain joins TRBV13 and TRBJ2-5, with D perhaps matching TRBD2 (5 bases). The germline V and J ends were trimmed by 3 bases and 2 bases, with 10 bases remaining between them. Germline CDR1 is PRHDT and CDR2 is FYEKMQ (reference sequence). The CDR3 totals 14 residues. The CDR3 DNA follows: TGTGCCAGCAGCTTCTCTCAGCGGCAAGAGACCCAGTACTTC. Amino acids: CASSFSQRQETQYF. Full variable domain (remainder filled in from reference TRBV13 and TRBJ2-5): AAGVIQSPRHLIKEKRETATLKCYPIPRHDTVYWYQQGPGQDPQFLISFYEKMQSDKGSIPDRFSAQQFSDYHSELNMSSLELGDSALYFCASSFSQRQETQYFGPGTRLLVL.

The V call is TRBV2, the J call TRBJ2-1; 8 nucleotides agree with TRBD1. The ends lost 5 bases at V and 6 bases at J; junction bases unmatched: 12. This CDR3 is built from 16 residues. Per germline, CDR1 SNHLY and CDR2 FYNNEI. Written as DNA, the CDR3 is TGTGCCAGCAGTACCCTGGACAGGGCCCTCTCCAATGAGCAGTTCTTC. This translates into CASSTLDRALSNEQFF.

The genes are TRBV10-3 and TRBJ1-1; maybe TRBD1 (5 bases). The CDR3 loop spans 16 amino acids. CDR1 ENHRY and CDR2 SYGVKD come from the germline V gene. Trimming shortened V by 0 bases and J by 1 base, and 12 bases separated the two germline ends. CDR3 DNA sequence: TGTGCCATCAGTGAGTCAGCGGGACGGTCGAACACTGAAGCTTTCTTT. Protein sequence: CAISESAGRSNTEAFF.

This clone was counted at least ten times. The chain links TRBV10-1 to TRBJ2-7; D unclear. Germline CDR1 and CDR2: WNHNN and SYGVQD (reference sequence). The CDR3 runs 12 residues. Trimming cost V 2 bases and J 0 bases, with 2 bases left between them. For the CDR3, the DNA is TGCGCCAGCAGTGAGACCTCCTACGAGCAGTACTTC. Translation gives CASSETSYEQYF.

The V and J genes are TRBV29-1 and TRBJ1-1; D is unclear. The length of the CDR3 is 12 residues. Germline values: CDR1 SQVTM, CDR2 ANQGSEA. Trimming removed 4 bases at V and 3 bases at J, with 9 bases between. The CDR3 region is CSVVQRDTEAFF. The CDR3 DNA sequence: TGCAGCGTTGTTCAAAGGGACACTGAAGCTTTCTTT.

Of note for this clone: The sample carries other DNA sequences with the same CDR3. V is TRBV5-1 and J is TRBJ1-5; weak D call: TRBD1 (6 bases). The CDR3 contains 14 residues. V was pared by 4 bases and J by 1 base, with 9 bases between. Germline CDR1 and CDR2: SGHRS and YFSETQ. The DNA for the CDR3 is TGCGCCAGCAGCCAAGGGGGGAGCAATCAGCCCCAGCATTTT. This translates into CASSQGGSNQPQHF.

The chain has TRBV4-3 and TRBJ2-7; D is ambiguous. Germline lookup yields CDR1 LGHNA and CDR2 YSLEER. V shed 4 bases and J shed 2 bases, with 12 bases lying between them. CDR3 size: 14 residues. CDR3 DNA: TGCGCCAGCAGCCTAGACGCCGGACCCTACGAGCAGTACTTC. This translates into CASSLDAGPYEQYF.

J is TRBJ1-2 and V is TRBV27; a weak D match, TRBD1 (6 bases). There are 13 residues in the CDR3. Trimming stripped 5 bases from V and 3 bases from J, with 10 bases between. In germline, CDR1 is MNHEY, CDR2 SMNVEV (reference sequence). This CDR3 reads CASSRQVDYGYTF. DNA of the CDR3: TGTGCCAGCAGTCGACAGGTTGACTATGGCTACACCTTC.

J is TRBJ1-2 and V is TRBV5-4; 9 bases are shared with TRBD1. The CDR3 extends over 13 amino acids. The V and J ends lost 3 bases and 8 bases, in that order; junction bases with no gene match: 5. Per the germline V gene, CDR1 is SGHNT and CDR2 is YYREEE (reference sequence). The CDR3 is CASSWDREGGYTF. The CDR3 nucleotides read TGTGCCAGCAGCTGGGACAGGGAAGGGGGCTACACCTTC. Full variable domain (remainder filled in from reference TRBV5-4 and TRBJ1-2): ETGVTQSPTHLIKTRGQQVTLRCSSQSGHNTVSWYQQALGQGPQFIFQYYREEENGRGNFPPRFSGLQFPNYSSELNVNALELDDSALYLCASSWDREGGYTFGSGTRLTVV.

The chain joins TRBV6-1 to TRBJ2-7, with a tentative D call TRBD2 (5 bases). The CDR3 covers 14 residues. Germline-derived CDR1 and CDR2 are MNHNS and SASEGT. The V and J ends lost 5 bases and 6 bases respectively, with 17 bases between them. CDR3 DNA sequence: TGTGCCAGCAGTCTACATATAACGAGCGGCGAGCAGTACTTC. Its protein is CASSLHITSGEQYF.

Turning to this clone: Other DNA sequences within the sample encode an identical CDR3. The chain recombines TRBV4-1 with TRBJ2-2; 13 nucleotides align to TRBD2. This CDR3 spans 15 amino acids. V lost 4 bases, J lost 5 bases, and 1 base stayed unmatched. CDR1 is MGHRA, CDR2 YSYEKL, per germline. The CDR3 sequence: CASSPGLAGTGELFF. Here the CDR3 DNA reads TGCGCCAGCAGCCCGGGACTAGCGGGGACCGGGGAGCTGTTTTTT.

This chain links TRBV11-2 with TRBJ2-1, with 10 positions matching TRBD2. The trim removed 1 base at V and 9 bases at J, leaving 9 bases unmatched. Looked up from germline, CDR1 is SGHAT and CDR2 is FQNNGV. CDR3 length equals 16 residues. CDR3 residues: CASSLVPSGRAGEQFF. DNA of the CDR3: TGTGCCAGCAGCTTAGTGCCCAGCGGGAGGGCGGGTGAGCAGTTCTTC.

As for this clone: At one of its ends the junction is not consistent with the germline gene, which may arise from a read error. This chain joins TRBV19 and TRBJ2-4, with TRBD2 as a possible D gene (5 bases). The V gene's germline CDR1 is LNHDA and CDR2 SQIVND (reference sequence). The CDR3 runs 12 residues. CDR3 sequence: CASSANFGEHHF. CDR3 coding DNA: TGTGCCAGTAGTGCCAACTTCGGGGAACATCACTTC.

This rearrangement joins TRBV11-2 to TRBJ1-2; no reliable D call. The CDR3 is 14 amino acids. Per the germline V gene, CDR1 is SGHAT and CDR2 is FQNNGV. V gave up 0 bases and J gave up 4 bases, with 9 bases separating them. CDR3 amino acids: CASSLDLDIYGYTF. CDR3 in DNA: TGTGCCAGCAGCTTAGATCTAGACATCTATGGCTACACCTTC.